This T cell receptor (beta chain) was found in a study of response to subunit inactivated influenza vaccine (dated by TCRdb to 2016 to 2018). Background on the whole study: Deep quantitative T cell receptor repertoire profiling was used in the study to track responses to a trivalent subunit inactivated influenza vaccine.

Worth noting for this clonotype: There is no known antigen for this receptor. It has no much larger one-base neighbor in the sample; base qualities were not kept.

Broad study findings and their caveats: The authors suggested that each seasonal influenza vaccination may recruit only a limited number of new T cells.

According to the study, the label for this sample's time point signals: 40 to 45 days after influenza vaccine administration. The library was built by means of RT-PCR. TCRdb lists the instrument as Illumina HiSeq 2500. The public reads were quality trimmed at Q25 with fastp and then assembled into clones with MiXCR by TCRdb, keeping productive beta chains. Rows are unified per CDR3 protein, each entry keeping the most common DNA and genes. The sample table shows some 480,000 distinct CDR3 sequences, and over 9.5% are seen once. The ten largest account for 9.5% to 15% of the sample. Here the sequenced sample was PBMCs from blood, taken 40 to 50 days after vaccination. The TCR sequence derives from a man in his fifties who received an inactivated influenza vaccine. Donor details come from another sample of the same person, matched by shared clones.

The DNA sequence is as follows: TGCGCCAGCAGTCCAATACAGGGTGCGTCCAATGAGCAGTTCTTC. Its coded protein is CASSPIQGASNEQFF. The chain was built from TRBV5-1 and TRBJ2-1, and perhaps TRBD1 as D gene, on 6 matching bases. There are 15 amino acids in the CDR3, from cysteine to phenylalanine inclusive. Only the CDR3 DNA is retained, 45 bases long and in frame from the first base. At the junction V is shortened by 5 bases and J by 6 bases, with 18 bases in between. The germline V gene gives CDR1 as SGHRS and CDR2 as YFSETQ.